This T cell receptor beta chain stems from a study of human T cells and chemical hapten exposure. The CDR3 is 14 amino acids. Germline-derived CDR1 and CDR2 are LGHNA and YSLEER. V was clipped by 4 bases and J by 3 bases; unmatched bases: 2. Study-wide results and caveats: Clustering by CDR3 similarity yielded significantly more large clusters from expanded TCRs than controls. It should be noted that donors had alopecia, so their immune response may differ from healthy people's.

Documented time point: patch test 2, 6 weeks after DPC sensitization. Noted treatment: therapeutic diphenylcyclopropenone sensitization with weekly scalp DPC. TCRdb reprocessed the RACE reads via MiXCR and lists one record per CDR3 protein. The table shows approximately 80,000 distinct CDR3 sequences, with roughly 10% occurring only once. A few counts support this clonotype. Its antigen is currently unknown. The receptor was derived from a woman aged 25 to 39 with alopecia areata. Some clones in this sample may be carry-over from other donors' samples. V is TRBV4-3 and J is TRBJ2-1, with TRBD2 matching over 8 bases. The sample in question was whole blood, obtained in connection with sensitization to the hapten diphenylcyclopropenone (DPC). The CDR3 nucleotides are TGCGCCAGCAGCCTACTAGCGGACTACAATGAGCAGTTCTTC. Residues: CASSLLADYNEQFF.